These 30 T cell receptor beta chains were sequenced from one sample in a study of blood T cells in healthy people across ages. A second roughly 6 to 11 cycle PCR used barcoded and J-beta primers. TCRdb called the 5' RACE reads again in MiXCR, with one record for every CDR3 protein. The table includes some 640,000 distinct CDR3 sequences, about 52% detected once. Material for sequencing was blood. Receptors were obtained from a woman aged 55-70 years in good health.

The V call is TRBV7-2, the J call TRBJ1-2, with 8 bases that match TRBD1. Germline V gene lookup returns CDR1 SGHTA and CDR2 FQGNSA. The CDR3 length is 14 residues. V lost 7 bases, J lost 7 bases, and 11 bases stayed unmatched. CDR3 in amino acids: CASTLEDRAGGYTF. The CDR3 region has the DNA TGTGCCAGCACCCTAGAGGACAGGGCGGGTGGCTACACCTTC.

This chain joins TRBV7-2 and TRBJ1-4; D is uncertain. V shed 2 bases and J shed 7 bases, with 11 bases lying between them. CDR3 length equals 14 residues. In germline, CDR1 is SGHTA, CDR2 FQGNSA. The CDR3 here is CASSLSFPSEKLFF. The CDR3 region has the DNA TGTGCCAGCAGCTTAAGCTTTCCCTCTGAAAAACTGTTTTTT. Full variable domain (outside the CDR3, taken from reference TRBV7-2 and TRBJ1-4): GAGVSQSPSNKVTEKGKDVELRCDPISGHTALYWYRQSLGQGLEFLIYFQGNSAPDKSGLPSDRFSAERTGGSVSTLTIQRTQQEDSAVYLCASSLSFPSEKLFFGSGTQLSVL.

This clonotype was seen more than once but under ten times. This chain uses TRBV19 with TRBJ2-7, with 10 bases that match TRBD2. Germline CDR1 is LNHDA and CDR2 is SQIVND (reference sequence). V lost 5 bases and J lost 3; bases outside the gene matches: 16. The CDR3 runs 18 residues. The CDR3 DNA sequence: TGTGCCAGTAGTTTAGCCAGCGGGGGGGCCGGAGTGGTCTACGAGCAGTACTTC. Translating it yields CASSLASGGAGVVYEQYF.

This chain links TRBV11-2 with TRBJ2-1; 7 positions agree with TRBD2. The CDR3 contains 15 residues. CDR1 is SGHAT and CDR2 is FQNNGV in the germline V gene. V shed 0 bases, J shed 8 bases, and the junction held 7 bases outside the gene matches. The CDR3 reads CASSLEGGSGHEQFF. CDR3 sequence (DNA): TGTGCCAGCAGCTTAGAGGGCGGGAGCGGCCATGAGCAGTTCTTC.

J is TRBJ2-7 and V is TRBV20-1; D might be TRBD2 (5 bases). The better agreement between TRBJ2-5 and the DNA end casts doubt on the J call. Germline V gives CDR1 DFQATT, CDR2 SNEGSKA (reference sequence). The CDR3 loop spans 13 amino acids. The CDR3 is CSALGRVAETQYF. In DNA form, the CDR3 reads TGCAGTGCCCTAGGGCGGGTGGCGGAGACCCAGTACTTC.

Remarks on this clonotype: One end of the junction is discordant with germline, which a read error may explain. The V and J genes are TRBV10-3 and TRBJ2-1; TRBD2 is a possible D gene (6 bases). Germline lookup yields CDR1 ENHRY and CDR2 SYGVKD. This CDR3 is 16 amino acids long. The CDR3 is CAISPFSGFSYNERFF. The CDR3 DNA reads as TGTGCCATCTCCCCCTTCAGCGGGTTCTCCTACAATGAGCGGTTCTTC.

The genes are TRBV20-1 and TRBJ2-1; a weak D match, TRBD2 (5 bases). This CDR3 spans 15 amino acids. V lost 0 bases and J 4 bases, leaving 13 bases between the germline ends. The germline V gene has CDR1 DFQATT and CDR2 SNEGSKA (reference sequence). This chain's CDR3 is CSARDPSGAYNEQFF. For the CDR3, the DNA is TGCAGTGCTAGAGATCCCAGCGGAGCTTACAATGAGCAGTTCTTC.

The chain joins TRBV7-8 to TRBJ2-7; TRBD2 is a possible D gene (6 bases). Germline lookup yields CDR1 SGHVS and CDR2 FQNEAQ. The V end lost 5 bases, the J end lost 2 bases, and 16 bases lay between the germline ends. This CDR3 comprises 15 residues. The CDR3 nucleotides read TGTGCCAGCAGCCTGAGAGGTGCGGGACCCTACGAGCAGTACTTC. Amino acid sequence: CASSLRGAGPYEQYF. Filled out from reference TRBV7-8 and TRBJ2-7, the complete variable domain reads GAGVSQSPRYKVAKRGQDVALRCDPISGHVSLFWYQQALGQGPEFLTYFQNEAQLDKSGLPSDRFFAERPEGSVSTLKIQRTQQEDSAVYLCASSLRGAGPYEQYFGPGTRLTVT.

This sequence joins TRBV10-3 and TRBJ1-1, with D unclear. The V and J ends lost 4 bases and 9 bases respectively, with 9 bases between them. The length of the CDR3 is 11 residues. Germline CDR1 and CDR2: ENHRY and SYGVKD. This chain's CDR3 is CAISANNQAFF. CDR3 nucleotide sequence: TGTGCCATCAGTGCGAATAACCAAGCTTTCTTT.

CDR3 residues: CSASRGGEDTQYF. In DNA, the CDR3 is TGCAGTGCTAGCCGGGGGGGCGAAGATACGCAGTATTTT. The rearrangement joins TRBV20-1 to TRBJ2-3; 8 nucleotides match TRBD2. The CDR3 consists of 13 residues. V lost 3 bases and J lost 5; bases outside the gene matches: 4. Germline assignment: CDR1 DFQATT and CDR2 SNEGSKA (reference sequence).

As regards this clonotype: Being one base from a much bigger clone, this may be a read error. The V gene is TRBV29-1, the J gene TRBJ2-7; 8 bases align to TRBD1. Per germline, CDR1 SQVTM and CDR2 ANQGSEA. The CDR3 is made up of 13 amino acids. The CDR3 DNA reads TGCAGTGCGGACGGACAGGGTACCTACGGGCAGTACTTC. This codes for CSADGQGTYGQYF.

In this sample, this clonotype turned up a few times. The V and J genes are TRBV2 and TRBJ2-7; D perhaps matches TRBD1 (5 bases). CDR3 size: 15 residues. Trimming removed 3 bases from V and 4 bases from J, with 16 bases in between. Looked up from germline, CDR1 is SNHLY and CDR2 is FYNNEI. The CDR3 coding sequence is TGTGCCAGCAGTGACCACAGTGCAGGGAATTACGAGCAGTACTTC. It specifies CASSDHSAGNYEQYF.

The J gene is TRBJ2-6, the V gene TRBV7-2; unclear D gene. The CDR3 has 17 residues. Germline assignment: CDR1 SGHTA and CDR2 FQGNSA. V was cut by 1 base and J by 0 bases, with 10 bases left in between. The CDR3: CASSLGLKSSGANVLTF. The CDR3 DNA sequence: TGTGCCAGCAGCTTAGGGCTGAAGAGCTCTGGGGCCAACGTCCTGACTTTC.

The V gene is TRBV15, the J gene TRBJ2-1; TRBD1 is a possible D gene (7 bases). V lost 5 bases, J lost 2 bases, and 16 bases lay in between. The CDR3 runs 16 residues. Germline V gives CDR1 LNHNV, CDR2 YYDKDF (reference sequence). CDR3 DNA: TGTGCCACCAGCCCACGGAGGGGACAGACCTACAATGAGCAGTTCTTC. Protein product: CATSPRRGQTYNEQFF.

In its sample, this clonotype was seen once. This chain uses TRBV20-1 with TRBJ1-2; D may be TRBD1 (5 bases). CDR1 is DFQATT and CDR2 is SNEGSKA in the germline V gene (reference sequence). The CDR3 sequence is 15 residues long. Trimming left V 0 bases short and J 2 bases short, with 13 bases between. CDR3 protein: CSARDVDSPNYGYTF. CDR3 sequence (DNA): TGCAGTGCTAGAGATGTTGACAGCCCCAACTATGGCTACACCTTC.

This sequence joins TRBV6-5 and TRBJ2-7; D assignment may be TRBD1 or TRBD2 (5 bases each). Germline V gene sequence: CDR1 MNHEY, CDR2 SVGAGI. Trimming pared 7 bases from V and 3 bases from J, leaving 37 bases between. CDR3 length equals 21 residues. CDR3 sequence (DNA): TGTGCCAGCATGTTACAGGCTAGTTTTCCAGTTGTTTTGAGGGATATCTACGAGCAGTACTTC. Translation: CASMLQASFPVVLRDIYEQYF.

The CDR3, as DNA: TGCAGTGCCGACCCCAGGGGCCGCTACACCTTC. It is translated as CSADPRGRYTF. V gene TRBV20-1 combines with J gene TRBJ1-2; a possible D gene is TRBD1 (6 bases). V dropped 6 bases and J dropped 9 bases, with 14 bases sitting between them. In germline, CDR1 is DFQATT, CDR2 SNEGSKA (reference sequence). The CDR3 extends over 11 amino acids.

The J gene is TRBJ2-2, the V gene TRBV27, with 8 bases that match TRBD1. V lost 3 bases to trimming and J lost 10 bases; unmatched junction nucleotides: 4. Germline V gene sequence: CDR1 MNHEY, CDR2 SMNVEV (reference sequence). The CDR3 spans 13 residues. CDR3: CASSFGTGSELFF. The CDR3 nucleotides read TGTGCCAGCAGTTTCGGGACAGGCTCGGAGCTGTTTTTT.

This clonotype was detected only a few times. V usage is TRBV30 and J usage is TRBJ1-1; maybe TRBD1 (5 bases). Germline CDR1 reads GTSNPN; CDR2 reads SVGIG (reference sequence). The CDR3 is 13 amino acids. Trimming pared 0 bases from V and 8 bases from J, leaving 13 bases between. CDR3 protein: CAWSVRGASEAFF. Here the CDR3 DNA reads TGTGCCTGGAGTGTACGAGGGGCTTCGGAAGCTTTCTTT. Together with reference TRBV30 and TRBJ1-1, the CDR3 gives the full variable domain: SQTIHQWPATLVQPVGSPLSLECTVEGTSNPNLYWYRQAAGRGLQLLFYSVGIGQISSEVPQNLSASRPQDRQFILSSKKLLLSDSGFYLCAWSVRGASEAFFGQGTRLTVV.

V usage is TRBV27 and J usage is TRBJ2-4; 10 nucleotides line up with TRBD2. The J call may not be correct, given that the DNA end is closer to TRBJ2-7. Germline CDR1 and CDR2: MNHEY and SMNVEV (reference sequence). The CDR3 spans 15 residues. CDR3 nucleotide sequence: TGTGCCAGCGACCGACTAGCGGGTTTCAGCTACGAGCAGTACTTC. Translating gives CASDRLAGFSYEQYF.

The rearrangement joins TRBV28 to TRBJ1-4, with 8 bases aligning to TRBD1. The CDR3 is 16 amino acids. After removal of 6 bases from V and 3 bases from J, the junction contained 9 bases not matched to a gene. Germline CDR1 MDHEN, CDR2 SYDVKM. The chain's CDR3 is CASSRQGRKANEKLFF. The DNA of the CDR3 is TGTGCCAGCAGCCGACAGGGGCGAAAGGCTAATGAAAAACTGTTTTTT.

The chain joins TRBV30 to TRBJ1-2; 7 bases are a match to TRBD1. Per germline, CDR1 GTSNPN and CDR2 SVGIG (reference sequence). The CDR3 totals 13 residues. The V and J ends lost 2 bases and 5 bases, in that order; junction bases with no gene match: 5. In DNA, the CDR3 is TGTGCCTGGAGTTACAGGGGAGCGTATGGCTACACCTTC. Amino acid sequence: CAWSYRGAYGYTF.

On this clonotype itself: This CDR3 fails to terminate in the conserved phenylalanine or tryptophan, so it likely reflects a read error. CDR3: CSVEYGGLAGVADTQYL. Written as DNA, the CDR3 is TGCAGCGTTGAGTATGGGGGACTAGCGGGAGTTGCAGATACGCAGTATTTG. The rearrangement uses TRBV29-1 and TRBJ2-3, with 14 bases aligning to TRBD2. The CDR3 spans 17 residues. The V gene's germline CDR1 is SQVTM and CDR2 ANQGSEA. The V gene end was trimmed by 3 bases and the J gene end by 4 bases; junction bases not matched to a gene: 9.

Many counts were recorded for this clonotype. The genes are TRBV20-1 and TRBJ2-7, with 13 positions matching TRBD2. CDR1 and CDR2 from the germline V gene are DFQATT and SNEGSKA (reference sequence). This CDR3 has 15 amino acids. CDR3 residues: CSPTHGTSGNREQYF. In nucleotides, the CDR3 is TGCAGCCCCACCCATGGGACTAGCGGGAACCGAGAGCAGTACTTC.

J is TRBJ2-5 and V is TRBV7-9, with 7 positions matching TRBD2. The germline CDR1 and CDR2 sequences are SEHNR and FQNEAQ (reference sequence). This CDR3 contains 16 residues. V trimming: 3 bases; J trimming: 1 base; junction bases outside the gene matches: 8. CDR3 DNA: TGTGCCAGCAGCTTTGGGAGCGGGGTCCTCCAAGAGACCCAGTACTTC. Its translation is CASSFGSGVLQETQYF.

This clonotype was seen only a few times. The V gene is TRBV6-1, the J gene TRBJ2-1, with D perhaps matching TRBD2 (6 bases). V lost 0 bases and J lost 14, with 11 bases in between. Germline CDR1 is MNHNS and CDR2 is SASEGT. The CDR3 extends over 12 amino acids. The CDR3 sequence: CASSEAGGGEFF. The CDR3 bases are TGTGCCAGCAGTGAAGCGGGGGGAGGCGAGTTCTTC.

The DNA of the CDR3 is TGTGCCAGCAGCCGTAGCGGGGTTAGCTCCTACAATGAGCAGTTCTTC. This sequence encodes CASSRSGVSSYNEQFF. J is TRBJ2-1 and V is TRBV6-6; 8 bases agree with TRBD2. From germline, CDR1 is MNHNY and CDR2 SVGAGI (reference sequence). This CDR3 comprises 16 residues. The J segment lost 0 bases and the V segment lost 6 bases, leaving 7 bases of the junction unmatched.

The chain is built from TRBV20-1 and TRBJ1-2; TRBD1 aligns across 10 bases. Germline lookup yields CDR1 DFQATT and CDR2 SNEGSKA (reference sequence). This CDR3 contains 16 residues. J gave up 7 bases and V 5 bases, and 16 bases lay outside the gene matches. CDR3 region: CSAGTRQGALIGGYTF. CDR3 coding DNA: TGCAGTGCTGGAACGAGACAGGGGGCGCTTATAGGTGGCTACACCTTC.

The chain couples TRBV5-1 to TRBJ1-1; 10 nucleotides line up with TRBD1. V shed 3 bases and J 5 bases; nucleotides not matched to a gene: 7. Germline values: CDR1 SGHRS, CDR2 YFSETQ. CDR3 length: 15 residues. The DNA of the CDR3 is TGCGCCAGCAGCTCCGGGACAGGGGTTTGGACTGAAGCTTTCTTT. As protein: CASSSGTGVWTEAFF. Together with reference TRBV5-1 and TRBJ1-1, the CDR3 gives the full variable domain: KAGVTQTPRYLIKTRGQQVTLSCSPISGHRSVSWYQQTPGQGLQFLFEYFSETQRNKGNFPGRFSGRQFSNSRSEMNVSTLELGDSALYLCASSSGTGVWTEAFFGQGTRLTVV.

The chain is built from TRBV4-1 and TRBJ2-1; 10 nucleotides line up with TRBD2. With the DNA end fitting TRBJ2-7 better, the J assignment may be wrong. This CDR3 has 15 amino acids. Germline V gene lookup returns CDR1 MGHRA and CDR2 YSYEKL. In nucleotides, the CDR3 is TGCGCCAGCAGCCCTCTAGCGGGAGTCTACAATGAGCAGTACTTC. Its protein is CASSPLAGVYNEQYF.